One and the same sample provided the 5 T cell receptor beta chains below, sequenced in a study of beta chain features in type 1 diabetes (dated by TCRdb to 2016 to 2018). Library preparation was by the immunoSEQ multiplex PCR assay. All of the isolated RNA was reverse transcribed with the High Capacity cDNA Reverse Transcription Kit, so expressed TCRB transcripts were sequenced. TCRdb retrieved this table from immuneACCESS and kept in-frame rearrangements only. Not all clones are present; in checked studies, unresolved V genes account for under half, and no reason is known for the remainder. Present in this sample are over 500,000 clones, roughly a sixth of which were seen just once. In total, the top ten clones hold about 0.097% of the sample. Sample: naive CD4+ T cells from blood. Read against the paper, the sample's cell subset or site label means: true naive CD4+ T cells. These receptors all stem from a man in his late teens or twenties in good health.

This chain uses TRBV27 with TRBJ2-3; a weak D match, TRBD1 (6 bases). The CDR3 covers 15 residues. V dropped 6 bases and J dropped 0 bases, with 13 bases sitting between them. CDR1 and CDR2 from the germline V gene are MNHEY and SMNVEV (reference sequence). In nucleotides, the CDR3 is TGTGCCAGCAGCGACTGGGACACTAGCACAGATACGCAGTATTTT. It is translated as CASSDWDTSTDTQYF.

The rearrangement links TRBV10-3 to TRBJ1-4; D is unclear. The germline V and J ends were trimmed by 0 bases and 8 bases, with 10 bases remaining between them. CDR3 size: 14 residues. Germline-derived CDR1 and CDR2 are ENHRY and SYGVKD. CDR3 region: CAISESGRSEKLFF. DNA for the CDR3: TGTGCCATCAGTGAGTCAGGCAGGTCGGAAAAACTGTTTTTT.

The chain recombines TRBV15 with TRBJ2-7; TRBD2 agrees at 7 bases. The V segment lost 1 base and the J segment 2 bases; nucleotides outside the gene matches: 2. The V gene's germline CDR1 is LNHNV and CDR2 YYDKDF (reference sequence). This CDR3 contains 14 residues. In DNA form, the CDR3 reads TGTGCCACCAGCAGAGGAGCGGGGCCCTACGAGCAGTACTTC. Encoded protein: CATSRGAGPYEQYF.

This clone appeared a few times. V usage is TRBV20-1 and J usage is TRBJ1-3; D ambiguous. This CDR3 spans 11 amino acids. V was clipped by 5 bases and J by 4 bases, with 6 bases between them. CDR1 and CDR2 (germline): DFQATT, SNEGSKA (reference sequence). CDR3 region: CSALSGNTIYF. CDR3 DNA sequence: TGCAGTGCTCTCTCCGGAAACACCATATATTTT.

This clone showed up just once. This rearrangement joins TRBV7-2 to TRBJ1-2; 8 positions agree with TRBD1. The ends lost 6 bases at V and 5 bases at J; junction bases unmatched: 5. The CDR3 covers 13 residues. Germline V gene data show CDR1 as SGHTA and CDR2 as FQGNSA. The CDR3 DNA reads TGTGCCAGCAGGGGGACAGGATCATATGGCTACACCTTC. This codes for CASRGTGSYGYTF.